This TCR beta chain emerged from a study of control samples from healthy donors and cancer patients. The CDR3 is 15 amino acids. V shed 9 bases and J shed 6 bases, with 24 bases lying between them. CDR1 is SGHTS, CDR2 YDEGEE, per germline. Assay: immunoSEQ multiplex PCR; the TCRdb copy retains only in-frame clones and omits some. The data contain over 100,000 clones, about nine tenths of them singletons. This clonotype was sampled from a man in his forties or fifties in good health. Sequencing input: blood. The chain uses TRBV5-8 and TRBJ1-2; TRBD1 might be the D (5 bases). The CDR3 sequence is CATRQGGDSFHGYTF. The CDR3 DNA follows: TGTGCCACCAGGCAGGGAGGGGATTCTTTCCATGGCTACACCTTC.